This record concerns one TCR beta chain sequence. This clone was counted a few times. The antigen it binds to is not known. Qualities for individual bases were not recorded, and no much larger clone is one base off. The source of the sample is a study of blood T cell repertoires in COVID-19 (dated by TCRdb to 2020 to 2022). Background on the whole study: The collaborator samples originated in the United States, Italy and Spain and spanned the acute and convalescent phases of COVID-19. The prospective study material was composed of cDNA or gDNA derived from T cells, B-cell-depleted T cells, or PBMCs. Deeply sampled blood TCRbeta repertoires from subjects exposed to, actively infected with, or recovered from COVID-19 were included in the dataset. The repertoires were released in a freely available public database intended as a resource for research on the immune response to SARS-CoV-2. Samples came from the ongoing ImmuneRACE study (first 160 participants) plus 1,254 subjects from 6 global collaborators. A de-identified subject ID, COVID-19 status, age in years and sex were almost always included in the sample metadata. HLA class I and class II types, where available, came from metadata supplied by the sample provider rather than from assay-based typing. What the research found in general, with its limitations: The quantity of clinical and demographic metadata differed by source and by participant and was supplied without curation.

The CDR3 sequence holds 16 residues, the cysteine and phenylalanine included. Only the CDR3 DNA is retained, 48 bases long and in frame from the first base. The germline V gene encodes CDR1 ENHRY and CDR2 SYGVKD. Germline trimming amounts to 2 bases on V and 2 bases on J, with 4 as the count of junction bases outside the gene matches. Whole blood was collected in K2EDTA tubes by collaborating institutions according to the institutions' own protocols. For TCRbeta analysis, collaborator samples were shipped as frozen whole blood, as isolated PBMCs, or as DNA extracted from either sample type. The immunoSEQ Assay, a bias-controlled multiplex PCR, was used to amplify TCRbeta CDR3 regions from genomic DNA. Concerning the study's data processing: Nucleated cell counts per sample were estimated from amplification of reference gene primers within the assay. To quantify the absolute abundance of each unique TCRbeta CDR3 rearrangement, sequence reads were collapsed and filtered. For each sample, productive Simpson clonality was calculated as the square root of Simpson's diversity index across productive rearrangements. TCRdb provides this immuneACCESS table in a form limited to in-frame rearrangements. Some clones are lacking; in checked studies, under half of them reflect an unresolved V gene, and why the rest are absent is not known. That table is the source of V, J and clone size, and D and trimming were worked out from the DNA. The sample has around 150,000 clones on record, 70% to 90% of them singletons. The top ten constitute about 4.7% of the sample.

The sequence links TRBV10-3 to TRBJ2-7, and TRBD1 aligns with 12 junction nucleotides. The clonotype comes from a human donor in a cohort sampled during active COVID-19. The sample was peripheral blood. The DNA is as follows: TGTGCCATCAGTGAGACGGGACAGGGGGCTCCCTACGAGCAGTACTTC. Its coded protein is CAISETGQGAPYEQYF.